Listed below are T cell receptor beta chains from one sample, sequenced in a study of blood T cells in healthy people across ages. TCRdb passed the 5' RACE reads through MiXCR, listing each CDR3 protein once. The repertoire holds a few hundred thousand distinct CDR3 sequences, with roughly a quarter as singletons. This same sample was also part of a study on T cells of mothers and their children.

Sequenced material: blood. These receptors were obtained from a boy aged 2 to 10 in good health. Each CDR3 is given with its conserved first and last residue. D genes are given only for firm matches. Some rows mark clone size as missing; the rest say once, few, many or name a class of expanded clone.

abundance	v_gene	d_gene	j_gene	CDR3aa	CDR3nt
NA	TRBV5-1	NA	TRBJ2-7	CASSLEGSFNEQYF	TGCGCCAGCAGCTTGGAGGGGTCATTTAACGAGCAGTACTTC
NA	TRBV20-1	TRBD2	TRBJ2-3	CSARAAGGRWTDTQYF	TGCAGTGCTAGGGCCGCGGGCGGGAGGTGGACAGATACGCAGTATTTT
NA	TRBV19	NA	TRBJ1-1	CASKPGRSNTEAFF	TGTGCCAGTAAGCCGGGACGGTCGAACACTGAAGCTTTCTTT
NA	TRBV7-9	TRBD1	TRBJ2-1	CASSLGTGWSYNEQFF	TGTGCCAGCAGCCTGGGGACAGGGTGGTCCTACAATGAGCAGTTCTTC
NA	TRBV7-3	NA	TRBJ2-3	CASSLRAAPDTQYF	TGTGCCAGCAGCTTACGGGCAGCACCAGATACGCAGTATTTT
NA	TRBV7-2	NA	TRBJ2-7	CASSFRWGLEDEQYF	TGTGCCAGCAGCTTTCGGTGGGGACTTGAGGACGAGCAGTACTTC
few	TRBV27	TRBD1	TRBJ1-2	CASSTRQGDYGYTF	TGTGCCAGCAGTACCCGACAGGGGGACTATGGCTACACCTTC
NA	TRBV14	NA	TRBJ1-1	CASSQELRGLAFF	TGTGCCAGCAGCCAAGAGCTAAGGGGGTTGGCTTTCTTT
NA	TRBV27	NA	TRBJ2-7	CASRVGYEQYF	TGTGCCAGCAGGGTGGGCTACGAGCAGTACTTC
NA	TRBV11-2	TRBD2	TRBJ2-1	CASSLALSGLNNEQFF	TGTGCCAGCAGCTTAGCGCTATCGGGACTAAACAATGAGCAGTTCTTC
NA	TRBV20-1	TRBD2	TRBJ2-7	CSARDRDSAGGPYEQYF	TGCAGTGCTAGAGATCGAGACTCGGCGGGGGGGCCCTACGAGCAGTACTTC
NA	TRBV29-1	TRBD2	TRBJ2-5	CSVEGASGGEETQYF	TGCAGCGTTGAAGGGGCTAGCGGGGGGGAAGAGACCCAGTACTTC
few	TRBV30	NA	TRBJ1-2	CAWSPNRDSSYTF	TGTGCCTGGAGCCCCAACAGGGACTCAAGCTACACCTTC
few	TRBV6-1	TRBD1	TRBJ1-6	CASSTPGQDSYNSPLHF	TGTGCCAGCAGTACCCCGGGACAGGATAGCTATAATTCACCCCTCCACTTT
NA	TRBV5-1	NA	TRBJ2-5	CASRGRDQETQYF	TGCGCCAGCAGAGGAAGGGATCAAGAGACCCAGTACTTC
many	TRBV24-1	TRBD1	TRBJ2-2	CATSGNRGRKDTGELFF	TGTGCCACCAGTGGAAACAGGGGCAGGAAGGACACCGGGGAGCTGTTTTTT
NA	TRBV12-3/TRBV12-4	NA	TRBJ2-5	CVSSYGGGETQYF	TGTGTCAGCAGTTATGGGGGTGGAGAGACCCAGTACTTC
NA	TRBV6-5	TRBD2	TRBJ2-5	CASRLAGFVFETQYF	TGTGCCAGCAGACTAGCGGGGTTCGTTTTCGAGACCCAGTACTTC
few	TRBV6-6	TRBD1	TRBJ2-7	CASSKDRGGYEQYF	TGTGCCAGCAGTAAGGACAGGGGGGGATACGAGCAGTACTTC
many	TRBV25-1	NA	TRBJ2-7	CASAFTGSYEQYF	TGTGCCAGCGCATTCACAGGATCCTACGAGCAGTACTTC
NA	TRBV7-8	NA	TRBJ1-1	CASSLNLGVNTEAFF	TGTGCCAGCAGCTTAAACTTGGGTGTGAACACTGAAGCTTTCTTT
few	TRBV7-9	NA	TRBJ2-2	CASSLVGANTGELFF	TGTGCCAGCAGCTTAGTTGGCGCCAACACCGGGGAGCTGTTTTTT
few	TRBV10-3	TRBD1	TRBJ2-3	CAISLDRGPDTQYF	TGTGCCATCAGTCTGGACAGGGGGCCAGATACGCAGTATTTT
NA	TRBV4-1	TRBD1	TRBJ2-2	CASSPDRNSVTGELFF	TGCGCCAGCAGCCCGGACAGGAATTCCGTCACCGGGGAGCTGTTTTTT
NA	TRBV20-1	TRBD2	TRBJ2-7	CSAILPGLASNSYEQYF	TGCAGTGCTATCCTCCCGGGACTAGCGAGTAACTCCTACGAGCAGTACTTC
NA	TRBV7-2	NA	TRBJ1-5	CASSLQGVGQPQHF	TGTGCCAGCAGCCTACAGGGAGTAGGTCAGCCCCAGCATTTT
few	TRBV9	TRBD2	TRBJ2-7	CASSPALAGSHEQYF	TGTGCCAGCAGCCCGGCTCTAGCGGGGTCCCACGAGCAGTACTTC
NA	TRBV6-2/TRBV6-3	NA	TRBJ2-2	CASRFQGVNTGELFF	TGTGCCAGCAGATTTCAAGGGGTTAACACCGGGGAGCTGTTTTTT
few	TRBV10-3	NA	TRBJ1-2	CAISEDDSTNYGYTF	TGTGCCATCAGTGAAGATGACAGTACTAACTATGGCTACACCTTC
NA	TRBV10-1	TRBD1	TRBJ2-7	CASRRQGSGEQYF	TGCGCCAGCAGGCGACAGGGGAGCGGCGAGCAGTACTTC
NA	TRBV20-1	NA	TRBJ2-1	CSVTGASGSYNEQFF	TGCAGTGTTACGGGGGCCTCGGGGTCCTACAATGAGCAGTTCTTC
few	TRBV20-1	TRBD1	TRBJ2-5	CSARLGTEQETQYF	TGCAGTGCTAGGCTCGGGACAGAACAAGAGACCCAGTACTTC
few	TRBV12-3/TRBV12-4	TRBD2	TRBJ2-7	CASRLGAGTSGREQYF	TGTGCCAGCAGATTAGGGGCCGGGACTAGCGGGCGGGAGCAGTACTTC
NA	TRBV20-1	NA	TRBJ2-5	CSARSGIETQYF	TGCAGTGCTAGATCAGGGATAGAGACCCAGTACTTC
few	TRBV18	TRBD2	TRBJ2-1	CASSPGLAALNEQFF	TGTGCCAGCTCACCAGGGCTAGCGGCTCTTAATGAGCAGTTCTTC
few	TRBV12-3/TRBV12-4	NA	TRBJ2-1	CASSASGVGDEQFF	TGTGCCAGCAGTGCTTCGGGAGTCGGGGATGAGCAGTTCTTC
NA	TRBV29-1	NA	TRBJ1-2	CSVEWGVRGYTF	TGCAGCGTTGAATGGGGTGTGCGGGGCTACACCTTC
few	TRBV5-5	TRBD2	TRBJ2-7	CASSYLGTSIEQYF	TGTGCCAGCAGCTATCTTGGGACTAGCATCGAGCAGTACTTC
NA	TRBV4-3	NA	TRBJ2-7	CASSQAHTSSSYEQYF	TGCGCCAGCAGCCAAGCTCATACCTCGAGCTCCTACGAGCAGTACTTC
NA	TRBV15	TRBD1	TRBJ2-1	CATSGNRGDGNEQFF	TGTGCCACCAGCGGGAACAGGGGGGACGGGAATGAGCAGTTCTTC
NA	TRBV7-9	TRBD2	TRBJ2-5	CASSPGLRTQETQYF	TGTGCCAGCAGCCCGGGACTAAGGACTCAGGAGACCCAGTACTTC
NA	TRBV28	NA	TRBJ2-5	CASSLSLGRPGLLEQYF	TGTGCCAGCAGTTTGAGTTTAGGGCGGCCAGGGCTACTGGAGCAGTACTTC
NA	TRBV20-1	TRBD1	TRBJ1-2	CSARQGFF	TGCAGTGCGAGACAGGGGTTCTTC
NA	TRBV7-2	TRBD2	TRBJ2-3	CASSLRRGGAGDTQYF	TGTGCCAGCAGCTTAAGGCGCGGGGGGGCCGGAGATACGCAGTATTTT
NA	TRBV19	NA	TRBJ2-7	CASSMRPPDKEQYF	TGTGCCAGTAGTATGAGGCCCCCGGACAAAGAGCAGTACTTC
few	TRBV2	NA	TRBJ2-7	CASRPDSYEQYF	TGTGCCAGCAGGCCCGACAGTTACGAGCAGTACTTC